This T cell receptor beta chain emerged from a study of read filtering for tumor transcriptome and immune sequencing. For the study at large: Patients were around 17 male and about 14 female, mean age about 65 years, range about 45 to 85. R-ISS stage counts were 8 or 9 for I, approximately 15 for II, about seven for III.

From about 400 ng of RNA, a library with molecular barcoded alpha/delta and beta/gamma adaptors was made. TCRdb passed the reads through MiXCR, listing each CDR3 protein once. Found here are 100,000 to 150,000 distinct CDR3 sequences, less than 15% of them singletons; the top ten hold under 9%. The CDR3 covers 12 residues. Germline V CDR1 and CDR2: MNHNS, SASEGT. A single count supports this clonotype. Antigen specificity is unknown. This likely came from a read error, as a far larger clone is one base away. Study results and caveats: Correlation between methods rose after single-read clonotypes were removed.

The chain combines TRBV6-1 with TRBJ2-1; no clear D gene. This TCR was sampled from a donor at least 40 years old with multiple myeloma. The sequenced sample consisted of a population of CD138-negative cells sorted from bone marrow. The CDR3 DNA reads as TGTGCCTGCAGTGCCGACTACAATGAGCAGTTCTTC. Protein product: CACSADYNEQFF.